This T cell receptor beta chain comes out of a study of PD-L1 blockade in urothelial cancer. The germline V gene encodes CDR1 KGHSH and CDR2 LQKENI. This CDR3 comprises 12 residues. V was trimmed by 4 bases and J by 5 bases, leaving 5 bases between them. PCRs were each spiked with synthetic TCR analog templates. Some clones are missing from TCRdb's copy, which holds only in-frame ones; the method was immunoSEQ multiplex PCR. The sample consists of tens of thousands of clones, 82% of them appearing once. Sequenced here: PBMCs, sampled around atezolizumab (anti-PD-L1) treatment. This clonotype was sampled from a man in his sixties or seventies with urothelial cancer. The V gene is TRBV18, the J gene TRBJ2-2; D is ambiguous. The DNA for the CDR3 is TGTGCCAGCTCACTCGGGACCGGGGAGCTGTTTTTT. Encoded protein: CASSLGTGELFF. Drawing the rest from reference TRBV18 and TRBJ2-2, the complete variable domain is NAGVMQNPRHLVRRRGQEARLRCSPMKGHSHVYWYRQLPEEGLKFMVYLQKENIIDESGMPKERFSAEFPKEGPSILRIQQVVRGDSAAYFCASSLGTGELFFGEGSRLTVL.